This entry lists 19 T cell receptor beta chains sequenced from one sample in a study of persistence of HIV-infected CD4 T cells. Antigen specificity for these receptors is unknown. The stimulus was lysate of CMV-infected fibroblasts, about 10 ug/mL. CD40L/CD69 double-negative CD45RO-high memory CD4+ T cells were collected. Sequencing used immunoSEQ version 4 in survey mode. Assay used: immunoSEQ multiplex PCR; TCRdb lists only in-frame clones, some missing. This sample carries more than 35,000 clones, around 80% of them seen once, and the ten largest clones take approximately 1.5%. The specimen comprised CD4+ T cells sorted from PBMCs after roughly 18-hour stimulation, sampled from a patient who received antiretroviral therapy. The receptors were gathered from an adult man with HIV who was CMV-seropositive.

The rearrangement links TRBV7-2 to TRBJ2-7; tentatively, D is TRBD2 (5 bases). The CDR3 spans 14 residues. CDR1 is SGHTA and CDR2 is FQGNSA in the germline V gene. V lost 6 bases to trimming and J lost 6 bases, with 18 bases between them. CDR3 in DNA: TGTGCCAGCAGTTTGGGCCCTTCTGCGGGCGAGCAGTACTTC. Translated: CASSLGPSAGEQYF. Together with reference TRBV7-2 and TRBJ2-7, the CDR3 gives the full variable domain: GAGVSQSPSNKVTEKGKDVELRCDPISGHTALYWYRQSLGQGLEFLIYFQGNSAPDKSGLPSDRFSAERTGGSVSTLTIQRTQQEDSAVYLCASSLGPSAGEQYFGPGTRLTVT.

This clone showed up just a few times. V and J are TRBV28 and TRBJ2-7; the D is unclear. The CDR3 is 9 amino acids. The germline V gene has CDR1 MDHEN and CDR2 SYDVKM. V was clipped by 8 bases and J by 7 bases, with 6 bases between them. The chain's CDR3 is CASGLEQYF. CDR3 DNA: TGTGCCAGCGGTCTGGAGCAGTACTTC.

V usage is TRBV7-9 and J usage is TRBJ1-6; tentative D call: TRBD1 (5 bases). The CDR3 consists of 13 residues. Germline V gives CDR1 SEHNR, CDR2 FQNEAQ (reference sequence). V lost 11 bases, J lost 7 bases, and 15 bases lay in between. The CDR3 loop reads CAWGGDWNSPLHF. In DNA, the CDR3 is TGTGCCTGGGGGGGGGACTGGAATTCACCCCTCCACTTT.

The V call is TRBV15, the J call TRBJ1-2; tentative D call: TRBD1 (5 bases). The germline V gene encodes CDR1 LNHNV and CDR2 YYDKDF (reference sequence). Trimming removed 0 bases from V and 0 bases from J, with 14 bases in between. The CDR3 is 17 amino acids. The CDR3 loop is CATSREGGRMANYGYTF. DNA for the CDR3: TGTGCCACCAGCAGAGAGGGGGGACGGATGGCTAACTATGGCTACACCTTC.

The chain combines TRBV2 with TRBJ1-2, with D perhaps TRBD1 (6 bases). CDR3 length: 13 amino acids. The ends were cut back, 4 bases at V and 8 bases at J, with 14 bases in the middle. Germline lookup yields CDR1 SNHLY and CDR2 FYNNEI. CDR3 bases: TGTGCCAGCAGTGTAAAGCAGGGGCTCGGCTACACCTTC. Encoded protein: CASSVKQGLGYTF. Full variable domain (remainder filled in from reference TRBV2 and TRBJ1-2): EPEVTQTPSHQVTQMGQEVILRCVPISNHLYFYWYRQILGQKVEFLVSFYNNEISEKSEIFDDQFSVERPDGSNFTLKIRSTKLEDSAMYFCASSVKQGLGYTFGSGTRLTVV.

The rearrangement links TRBV6-5 to TRBJ1-6; tentatively, D is TRBD1 (6 bases). The CDR3 loop spans 15 amino acids. Germline loops: CDR1 MNHEY, CDR2 SVGAGI. V was shortened by 6 bases and J by 8 bases, with 17 bases between the two germline ends. The CDR3 nucleotides read TGTGCCAGCAGGCTTTACCAGGACAGATATTCACCCCTCCACTTT. This codes for CASRLYQDRYSPLHF.

CDR3 nucleotides: TGTGCCAGCAGCCAGGATTTGGACAGGGAACAGCATTTT. Protein: CASSQDLDREQHF. The rearrangement uses TRBV3-1 (or the pseudogene TRBV3-2) and TRBJ1-5; 8 bases line up with TRBD1. In germline, CDR1 is LGHDT, CDR2 YNNKEL (reference sequence). V shed 3 bases, J shed 13 bases, and the junction held 8 bases outside the gene matches. CDR3 size: 13 residues.

This chain links TRBV4-1 with TRBJ1-4, with 10 bases aligning to TRBD1. The germline V gene encodes CDR1 MGHRA and CDR2 YSYEKL. This CDR3 has 15 residues. The V gene end was trimmed by 4 bases and the J gene end by 8 bases; junction bases not matched to a gene: 7. Written as DNA, the CDR3 is TGCGCCAGCAGCCTTCGACAGGGGGCGAGGGAAAAACTGTTTTTT. Its protein product is CASSLRQGAREKLFF.

The rearrangement uses TRBV25-1 and TRBJ2-1; D may be TRBD1 (6 bases). V was clipped by 5 bases and J by 4 bases, with 15 bases between them. CDR3 length: 15 amino acids. The germline V gene has CDR1 MGHDK and CDR2 SYGVNS. CDR3 loop: CASSLGGRVYNEQFF. CDR3 DNA: TGTGCCAGCAGTCTAGGGGGACGGGTTTACAATGAGCAGTTCTTC.

V and J are TRBV6-5 and TRBJ1-4; a weak D match, TRBD1 (6 bases). V lost 5 bases to trimming and J lost 5 bases, with 12 bases between them. The CDR3 has 14 amino acids. From germline, CDR1 is MNHEY and CDR2 SVGAGI. The CDR3 DNA follows: TGTGCCAGCAGTCCTAGGGGGGGGAATGAAAAACTGTTTTTT. This sequence encodes CASSPRGGNEKLFF.

The rearrangement joins TRBV18 to TRBJ2-1; 8 bases map to TRBD1. The V gene end was trimmed by 0 bases and the J gene end by 7 bases; junction bases not matched to a gene: 11. The germline V gene has CDR1 KGHSH and CDR2 LQKENI. This CDR3 region has 17 residues. CDR3 DNA sequence: TGTGCCAGCTCACCACCGGAGTACCAGGGGGCAAGGAATGAGCAGTTCTTC. It specifies CASSPPEYQGARNEQFF.

The chain has TRBV5-6 and TRBJ1-2; the D gene is possibly TRBD1 (6 bases). V lost 0 bases and J lost 1, with 7 bases in between. The CDR3 extends over 14 amino acids. The V gene's germline CDR1 is SGHDT and CDR2 YYEEEE. The CDR3, as DNA: TGTGCCAGCAGCTTGGGGACAGTTAACTATGGCTACACCTTC. It codes for CASSLGTVNYGYTF.

V and J are TRBV28 and TRBJ1-5, with a tentative D call TRBD1 (6 bases). CDR3 length: 15 residues. From germline, CDR1 is MDHEN and CDR2 SYDVKM. The V end lost 0 bases, the J end lost 6 bases, and 12 bases lay between the germline ends. The CDR3 protein is CASSLWGGGGQPQHF. The CDR3 DNA is TGTGCCAGCAGTTTATGGGGAGGGGGAGGTCAGCCCCAGCATTTT.

The chain has TRBV6-5 and TRBJ1-1; tentative D call: TRBD1 (5 bases). CDR1 is MNHEY, CDR2 SVGAGI, per germline. The CDR3 is 13 amino acids. V was clipped by 6 bases and J by 7 bases, with 15 bases between them. CDR3: CASSRGYSNEAFF. The CDR3 nucleotides are TGTGCCAGCAGCCGGGGGTACAGTAATGAAGCTTTCTTT.

The CDR3 DNA follows: TGTGCCAGCAGTATAGAGACAGCGACTTCCTACGAGCAGTACTTC. Translation: CASSIETATSYEQYF. The chain employs TRBV6-5 and TRBJ2-7; D is perhaps TRBD1 (5 bases). Trimming removed 5 bases from V and 1 base from J, with 15 bases in between. The CDR3 spans 15 residues. The germline gives CDR1 MNHEY, CDR2 SVGAGI.

The genes are TRBV5-4 and TRBJ2-3, with D perhaps matching TRBD1 (6 bases). V lost 2 bases and J 5 bases, leaving 15 bases between the germline ends. This CDR3 has 15 amino acids. CDR1 and CDR2 (germline): SGHNT, YYREEE (reference sequence). The CDR3 loop reads CASSLGGIGEDTQYF. In DNA form, the CDR3 reads TGTGCCAGCAGCTTAGGGGGAATCGGGGAAGATACGCAGTATTTT.

CDR3 nucleotides: TGCGCCAGCAGCTTGGGACTAGCGGGTTTAGATACGCAGTATTTT. Translated: CASSLGLAGLDTQYF. This chain joins TRBV5-1 and TRBJ2-3; 10 bases line up with TRBD2. Germline CDR1 is SGHRS and CDR2 is YFSETQ. This CDR3 comprises 15 residues. V was pared by 0 bases and J by 5 bases, with 3 bases of the junction left unmatched.

The CDR3 DNA reads as TGTGCCAGCTCACCCGAAAGACAGGAGCTAAACACTGAAGCTTTCTTT. Translation: CASSPERQELNTEAFF. The chain carries TRBV18 and TRBJ1-1, with D tentatively TRBD1 (6 bases). Per germline, CDR1 KGHSH and CDR2 LQKENI. The V end was cut by 3 bases, the J end by 2 bases, with 16 bases between. This CDR3 contains 16 residues.

The chain links TRBV29-1 to TRBJ2-5; D gene ambiguous. Per germline, CDR1 SQVTM and CDR2 ANQGSEA. The CDR3 is made up of 13 amino acids. V was clipped by 7 bases and J by 5 bases, with 17 bases between them. This chain's CDR3 is CSARLVGSETQYF. CDR3 bases: TGCAGCGCCCGTCTGGTCGGCTCCGAGACCCAGTACTTC.